This passage covers 5 T cell receptor beta chains from one sample sequenced in a study of T cell repertoires in cytomegalovirus infection. TCRdb recomputed calls from the reads with MiXCR, one row per CDR3 protein. The sample lists some 350,000 distinct CDR3 sequences; about 27% were seen once. These receptors' targets are unknown. The specimen was cultured PBMCs, collected from culture after CMV antigen stimulation. Receptors originate from a human donor in good health (CMV status not recorded). Some clones in this sample may be carry-over from other donors' samples.

The chain joins TRBV28 to TRBJ1-6; D is undetermined. Trimming took 4 bases from V and 13 from J, leaving 17 bases between them. Germline values: CDR1 MDHEN, CDR2 SYDVKM. The CDR3 length is 14 residues. The CDR3 sequence is CASSSEPGSNPLHF. CDR3 in DNA: TGTGCCAGCAGTTCAGAACCGGGATCCAACCCCCTCCACTTT.

V and J are TRBV7-3 and TRBJ2-3; D not resolved. CDR3 length: 14 amino acids. The germline V and J ends were trimmed by 3 bases and 1 base, with 8 bases remaining between them. From germline, CDR1 is SGHTA and CDR2 FQGTGA. The CDR3 loop is CASSFRHRTDTQYF. For the CDR3, the DNA is TGTGCCAGCAGCTTCAGACACCGCACAGATACGCAGTATTTT.

The V and J genes are TRBV5-4 and TRBJ2-7, with D possibly matching TRBD2 (5 bases). This CDR3 is built from 11 residues. Germline V lookup: CDR1 SGHNT, CDR2 YYREEE (reference sequence). V was clipped by 5 bases and J by 7 bases, with 10 bases between them. The CDR3 DNA follows: TGTGCCAGCAGGGCGGGCGGGGAGCAGTACTTC. It yields the protein CASRAGGEQYF.

This clonotype has ten or more counts. The genes are TRBV12-3 or TRBV12-4 and TRBJ1-3, with TRBD1 as a possible D gene (5 bases). CDR3 length equals 15 residues. The V gene lost 3 bases and the J gene lost 0 bases, with 9 bases spanning the gap. The CDR3 protein is CASSLEGTSGNTIYF. CDR3 nucleotide sequence: TGTGCCAGCAGTTTGGAGGGGACCTCTGGAAACACCATATATTTT.

Regarding this clonotype: The junction and the germline gene differ at one end; a read error may be behind it. The chain joins TRBV28 to TRBJ2-1; 7 bases align to TRBD2. Germline CDR1 and CDR2: MDHEN and SYDVKM. The CDR3 has 13 residues. The CDR3 is CASSFVGLEERLF. CDR3 bases: TGTGCCAGCAGTTTCGTCGGACTAGAGGAGAGACTCTTC.